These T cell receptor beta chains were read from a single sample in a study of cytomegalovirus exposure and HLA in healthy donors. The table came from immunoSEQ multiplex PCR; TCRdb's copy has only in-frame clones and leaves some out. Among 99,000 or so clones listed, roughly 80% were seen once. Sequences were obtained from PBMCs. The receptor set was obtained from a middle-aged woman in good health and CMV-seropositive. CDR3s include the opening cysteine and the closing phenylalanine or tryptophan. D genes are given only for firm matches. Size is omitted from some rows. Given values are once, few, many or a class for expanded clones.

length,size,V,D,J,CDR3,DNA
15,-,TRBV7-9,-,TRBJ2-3,CASSFLSAIGDTQYF,TGTGCCAGCAGCTTTCTTAGCGCCATAGGGGATACGCAGTATTTT
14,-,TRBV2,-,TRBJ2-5,CASSRTDRTETQYF,TGTGCCAGCAGTCGGACAGATCGGACAGAGACCCAGTACTTC
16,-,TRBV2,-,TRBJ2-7,CASSDSQGYYAYEQYF,TGTGCCAGCAGCGACTCCCAGGGGTACTACGCCTACGAGCAGTACTTC
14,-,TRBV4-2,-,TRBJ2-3,CASSQDLVTDTQYF,TGTGCCAGCAGCCAAGATTTAGTTACAGATACGCAGTATTTT
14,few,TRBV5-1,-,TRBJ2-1,CASRYLSDDNEQFF,TGTGCCAGCAGGTATCTCAGCGATGACAATGAGCAGTTCTTC
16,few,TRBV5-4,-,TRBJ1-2,CASSPSLKTGGYGYTF,TGTGCCAGCAGCCCGAGCCTTAAGACGGGAGGGTATGGCTACACCTTC
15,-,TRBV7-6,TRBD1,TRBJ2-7,CASSLGSRGYYEQYF,TGTGCCAGCAGCTTAGGAAGCAGGGGGTACTACGAGCAGTACTTC
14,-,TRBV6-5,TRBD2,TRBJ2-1,CASSYGGRPNEQFF,TGTGCCAGCAGTTATGGCGGGAGACCCAATGAGCAGTTCTTC
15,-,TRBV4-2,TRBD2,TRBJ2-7,CASSQGAGGSVEQYF,TGTGCCAGCAGCCAAGGAGCGGGAGGGTCAGTCGAGCAGTACTTC
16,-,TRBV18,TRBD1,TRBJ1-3,CASSGAGGSSGNTIYF,TGTGCCAGCTCAGGAGCAGGGGGTTCTTCCGGAAACACCATATATTTT
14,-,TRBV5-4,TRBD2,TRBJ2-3,CASSSQGLQHTQYF,TGTGCCAGCAGCTCCCAGGGACTACAACATACGCAGTATTTT
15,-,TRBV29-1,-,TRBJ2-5,CSVEDSREEQETQYF,TGCAGCGTTGAAGACTCCAGGGAAGAGCAAGAGACCCAGTACTTC
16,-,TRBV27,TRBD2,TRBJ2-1,CASSLMGLARYNEQFF,TGTGCCAGCAGTTTAATGGGACTAGCCCGATACAATGAGCAGTTCTTC
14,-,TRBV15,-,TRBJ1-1,CAITRYGALTEAFF,TGTGCCATCACCAGATACGGAGCTCTCACTGAAGCTTTCTTT
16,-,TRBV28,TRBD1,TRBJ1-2,CASSSLTGAGNYGYTF,TGTGCCAGCAGTTCCTTGACAGGGGCCGGGAATTATGGCTACACCTTC
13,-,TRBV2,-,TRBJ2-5,CAGNSGSQETQYF,TGTGCCGGGAATAGCGGATCTCAAGAGACCCAGTACTTC
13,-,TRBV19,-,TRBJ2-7,CASSIVAGREQYF,TGTGCCAGTAGTATAGTAGCAGGGCGCGAGCAGTACTTC
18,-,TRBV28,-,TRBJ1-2,CAIQGGVQLERANYGYTF,TGTGCCATCCAGGGAGGGGTACAACTTGAACGAGCTAACTATGGCTACACCTTC
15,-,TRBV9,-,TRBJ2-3,CASSPYWASTDTQYF,TGTGCCAGCAGCCCTTATTGGGCTAGCACAGATACGCAGTATTTT
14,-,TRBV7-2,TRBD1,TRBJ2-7,CASSFVGQGYEQYF,TGTGCCAGCAGCTTTGTGGGACAGGGCTACGAGCAGTACTTC
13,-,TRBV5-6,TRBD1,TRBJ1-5,CASSRDRDQPQHF,TGTGCCAGCAGCCGGGACAGGGATCAGCCCCAGCATTTT
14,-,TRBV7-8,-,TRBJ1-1,CASTNRNMNTEAFF,TGTGCCAGCACCAACAGGAACATGAACACTGAAGCTTTCTTT
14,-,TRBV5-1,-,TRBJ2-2,CASSLTGNTGELFF,TGCGCCAGCAGTTTAACAGGGAACACCGGGGAGCTGTTTTTT
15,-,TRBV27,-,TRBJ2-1,CASSLSSGVYNEQFF,TGTGCCAGCAGTTTATCTAGCGGCGTCTACAATGAGCAGTTCTTC
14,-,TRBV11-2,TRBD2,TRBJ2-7,CASSSPRAGVEQYF,TGTGCCAGCAGCTCGCCCCGAGCGGGAGTCGAGCAGTACTTC
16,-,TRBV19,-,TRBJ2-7,CASSGFPRLATYEQYF,TGTGCCAGTAGTGGCTTTCCTCGGCTAGCAACCTACGAGCAGTACTTC
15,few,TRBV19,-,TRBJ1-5,CASSTLGGLNQPQHF,TGTGCCAGTAGTACCCTGGGGGGGCTCAATCAGCCCCAGCATTTT
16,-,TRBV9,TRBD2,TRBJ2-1,CASSVVGRGATNEQFF,TGTGCCAGCAGCGTAGTGGGGCGGGGGGCGACAAATGAGCAGTTCTTC
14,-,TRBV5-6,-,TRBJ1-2,CASSLVVGVDGYTF,TGTGCCAGCAGCTTGGTGGTGGGAGTAGATGGCTACACCTTC
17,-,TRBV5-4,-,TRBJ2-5,CASSLGAGEGYSETQYF,TGTGCCAGCAGCTTGGGGGCGGGTGAGGGCTATTCGGAGACCCAGTACTTC
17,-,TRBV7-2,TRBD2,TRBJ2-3,CASSLSLSGILADTQYF,TGTGCCAGCAGCTTATCTCTTAGCGGGATATTGGCAGATACGCAGTATTTT
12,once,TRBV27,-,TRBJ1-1,CASTSVRGEAFF,TGTGCCAGCACCTCAGTCAGGGGTGAAGCTTTCTTT
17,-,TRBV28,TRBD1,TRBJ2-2,CASSFAPDRAGPGELFF,TGTGCCAGCAGTTTCGCCCCGGACAGGGCTGGGCCCGGGGAGCTGTTTTTT
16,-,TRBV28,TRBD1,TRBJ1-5,CASSSRPGGGNQPQHF,TGTGCCAGCAGTTCGCGTCCAGGGGGAGGTAATCAGCCCCAGCATTTT
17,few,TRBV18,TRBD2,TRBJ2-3,CASSPPGLADSTDTQYF,TGTGCCAGCTCACCACCGGGACTAGCGGACAGCACAGATACGCAGTATTTT
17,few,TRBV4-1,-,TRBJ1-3,CASSWGPGPTPGNTIYF,TGCGCCAGCAGCTGGGGGCCAGGGCCCACCCCTGGAAACACCATATATTTT
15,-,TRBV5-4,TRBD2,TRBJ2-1,CASSFGLAGVNEQFF,TGTGCCAGCAGCTTTGGACTAGCGGGAGTAAATGAGCAGTTCTTC
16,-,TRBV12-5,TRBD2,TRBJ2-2,CASGLVQAGGPGELFF,TGTGCTAGTGGTTTGGTACAGGCGGGGGGGCCCGGGGAGCTGTTTTTT
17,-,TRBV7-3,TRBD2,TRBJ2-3,CASSPRGLAEGNEAQYF,TGTGCCAGCAGCCCGAGAGGACTAGCGGAAGGGAATGAGGCGCAGTATTTT
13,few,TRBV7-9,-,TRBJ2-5,CASSLGGRFKKYF,TGTGCCAGCAGCTTAGGCGGGCGATTCAAAAAGTACTTC
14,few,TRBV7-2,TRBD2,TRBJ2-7,CASSPGLAGYEQYF,TGTGCCAGCAGCCCGGGACTAGCGGGCTACGAGCAGTACTTC
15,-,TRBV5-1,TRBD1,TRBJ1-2,CASSLDRGLEGGYTF,TGCGCCAGCAGCCTGGACAGGGGGCTTGAGGGTGGCTACACCTTC
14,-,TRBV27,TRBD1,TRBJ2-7,CASRIRDRAYEQYF,TGTGCCAGCAGAATCCGGGACAGGGCCTACGAGCAGTACTTC
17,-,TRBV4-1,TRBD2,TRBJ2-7,CASSQASTSGSGYEQYF,TGCGCCAGCAGCCAAGCGAGCACTAGCGGGAGTGGATACGAGCAGTACTTC
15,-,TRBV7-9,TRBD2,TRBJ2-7,CASSQAYGTSYEQYF,TGTGCCAGCAGCCAAGCCTACGGGACTAGTTACGAGCAGTACTTC
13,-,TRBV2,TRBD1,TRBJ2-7,CASTGQGYNEQYF,TGTGCCAGCACCGGACAGGGATACAACGAGCAGTACTTC
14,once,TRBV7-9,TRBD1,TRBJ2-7,CASSPRGPSYEQYF,TGTGCCAGCAGCCCCAGGGGGCCGAGTTACGAGCAGTACTTC
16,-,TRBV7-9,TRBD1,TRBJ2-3,CSSSPRQGDYTDTQYF,TGTTCCAGCAGCCCACGACAGGGTGATTATACAGATACGCAGTATTTT
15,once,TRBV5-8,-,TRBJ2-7,CASSLVGGPSYEQYF,TGTGCCAGCAGCTTGGTCGGGGGGCCGTCGTACGAGCAGTACTTC
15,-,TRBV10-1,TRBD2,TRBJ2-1,CASSTLAGLYNEQFF,TGCGCCAGCAGTACACTAGCGGGGCTATACAATGAGCAGTTCTTC
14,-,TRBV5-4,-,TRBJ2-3,CASSPSTSTDTQYF,TGTGCCAGCAGCCCCTCGACTAGCACAGATACGCAGTATTTT
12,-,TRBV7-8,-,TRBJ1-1,CASSLGFREAFF,TGTGCCAGCAGCTTAGGTTTCCGTGAAGCTTTCTTT
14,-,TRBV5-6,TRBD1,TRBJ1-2,CASSWGTGNYGYTF,TGTGCCAGCAGCTGGGGGACAGGGAACTATGGCTACACCTTC
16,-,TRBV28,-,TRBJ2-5,CASSYYRLEGRQTQYF,TGTGCCAGCAGTTATTATAGACTAGAGGGGCGTCAGACCCAGTACTTC